This TCR beta chain was identified during a study of T-cell reconstitution after alpha-beta-depleted transplantation in children listed by TCRdb under 2016. Describing the broader study: T-cell immune reconstitution after TCRalphabeta/CD19-depleted allogeneic hematopoietic cell transplantation in children was quantitatively tracked in the study by means of TCR repertoire profiling. The full study reports these points: Hyperexpanded clone frequencies declined over subsequent months; after one year, T-cell counts and TCRbeta diversity were mostly attributed to newly produced T cells. In some patients, the high TCRbeta diversity seen at day 60 was put down to recipient T cells and intrathymic progenitors that had survived conditioning. The apparently early recovery of alphabetaT-cell counts about two months after transplant reportedly depended on only several hundred rapidly expanded clones that came from non-depleted graft cells.

Library preparation was by PCR. Sequencing used an Illumina HiSeq 2500. To normalize quantification of the TCRbeta repertoire, the TCR libraries were built with molecular barcoding that relied on unique molecular identifiers. The raw public data were reprocessed by TCRdb itself: fastp quality trimming at Q25, MiXCR clonotype calling, in-frame beta chains only. Entries that share a CDR3 protein sequence are merged under the most common genes and DNA. This sample lists 540,000 or so distinct CDR3 sequences; roughly 23% were detected once. The ten largest clones represent 13% to 15% of the sample. Sample treatment or condition, as interpreted from the label and publication: allogeneic hematopoietic cell transplantation with graft depleted of TCRalphabeta T cells and CD19 B cells. The children who served as transplant recipients had been given grafts of TCRalphabeta/CD19-depleted allogeneic hematopoietic cells.

As concerns this clonotype: Its cognate antigen has yet to be identified. One base away there is no much larger clone; base qualities are not given.

The cysteine opens and the phenylalanine closes a CDR3 of 17 amino acids. Kept here is only the CDR3 DNA, which spans 51 bases and is read in frame from base 1. V ends up 4 bases short and J 0 bases short, with an unmatched junction base count of 10. This chain is built from TRBV12-3 or TRBV12-4 and TRBJ2-3; TRBD2 fits 7 bases in the junction. The clonotype was recovered from a boy under two years old who had a stem cell transplant for acute myeloid leukemia, so the T cells may come from the graft donor. The sample here was PBMCs, mostly from graft donor cells, taken 360 days after TCRalphabeta/CD19-depleted stem cell transplant. The CDR3 loop reads CASSSRRLAASTDTQYF. The nucleotide sequence is TGTGCCAGCAGTTCCCGTCGACTAGCCGCTAGCACAGATACGCAGTATTTT.